This T cell receptor (beta chain) emerged from a study of monozygotic twins with inflammatory bowel disease. Phlebotomy per donor yielded a single 2.5 ml blood sample. The length of the CDR3 is 15 residues. Germline V gene sequence: CDR1 DFQATT, CDR2 SNEGSKA (reference sequence). Study-level points and caveats: Clonotype sharing was lower in IBD patients than healthy twins, most markedly with disease activity.

cDNA was produced in eight separate reactions per sample. The cDNA of both the TCRalpha and TCRbeta chains was subjected to two nested PCRs of approximately 16 and 9 cycles. Reanalyzing the 5' RACE reads, TCRdb keeps one entry per CDR3 protein, without DNA. This sample lists a few hundred thousand distinct CDR3 sequences; its ten largest clones have 2% to 3%. Turning to this clonotype: Its antigen remains unidentified.

Sequencing input: blood. The chain links TRBV20-1 to TRBJ2-5; TCRdb outputs TRBD1, but without DNA this stays unchecked. This sequence was found in a human donor with ulcerative colitis or Crohn's disease, or a healthy co-twin of an affected twin (not recorded which). CDR3 amino acids: CSAHPQMAVGETQYF.